The rows below give T cell receptor beta chains drawn from one sample of a study of blood T cell repertoires in COVID-19. Measured with immunoSEQ multiplex PCR; TCRdb has only the in-frame clones, and not every one. The repertoire holds 150,000 to 200,000 clones, with approximately 84% as singletons. The sequenced material came from peripheral blood. The receptor source for this set is a human donor with acute or convalescent COVID-19. The donor label of this sample is uncertain. The CDR3 runs from the conserved cysteine through the conserved F or W. Fields, in order: V gene, D gene, clone size, J gene, CDR3 DNA, CDR3 protein. A D gene is named only where the DNA matches it firmly. Not every row has a clone size; where given, it reads once, few, many or a size class.

v_call: TRBV28; d_call: NA; clone_size: once; j_call: TRBJ1-4; cdr3_nt: TGTGCCAGCAGTTTAGGGCAGTCTAATGAAAAACTGTTTTTT; cdr3_aa: CASSLGQSNEKLFF
v_call: TRBV19; d_call: TRBD1; clone_size: NA; j_call: TRBJ2-1; cdr3_nt: TGTGCCAGTAGGGACAGGGGATACAATGAGCAGTTCTTC; cdr3_aa: CASRDRGYNEQFF
v_call: TRBV28; d_call: NA; clone_size: once; j_call: TRBJ1-6; cdr3_nt: TGTGCCAGCAGTTTGGAAGGGACTAATTATAATTCACCCCTCCACTTT; cdr3_aa: CASSLEGTNYNSPLHF
v_call: TRBV10-3; d_call: NA; clone_size: few; j_call: TRBJ1-4; cdr3_nt: TGTGCCATCAGCGGACTAATTAATGAAAAACTGTTTTTT; cdr3_aa: CAISGLINEKLFF
v_call: TRBV27; d_call: TRBD1; clone_size: NA; j_call: TRBJ1-2; cdr3_nt: TGTGCCAGCAGTTCCCGGGACAGCTATGGCTACACCTTC; cdr3_aa: CASSSRDSYGYTF
v_call: TRBV7-3; d_call: NA; clone_size: NA; j_call: TRBJ2-7; cdr3_nt: TGTGCCAGCAGCGAAACCTCCGGCGAGCAGTACTTC; cdr3_aa: CASSETSGEQYF
v_call: TRBV19; d_call: NA; clone_size: NA; j_call: TRBJ1-6; cdr3_nt: TGTGCCAGTAGCCGGGAGGACGGACCGAGGCCAAATTCACCCCTCCACTTT; cdr3_aa: CASSREDGPRPNSPLHF
v_call: TRBV7-2; d_call: TRBD2; clone_size: NA; j_call: TRBJ2-3; cdr3_nt: TGTGCCAGCAGCTTACTAGCGGGGGGAGCCGCAGATACGCAGTATTTT; cdr3_aa: CASSLLAGGAADTQYF
v_call: TRBV5-4; d_call: NA; clone_size: NA; j_call: TRBJ2-3; cdr3_nt: TGTGCCAGCAGCCCCCAAGGACAGCTCGACACAGATACGCAGTATTTT; cdr3_aa: CASSPQGQLDTDTQYF
v_call: TRBV7-2; d_call: TRBD2; clone_size: NA; j_call: TRBJ2-7; cdr3_nt: TGTGCCAGCAGCTTAGGGCTAGCGGGAGATGCCTACGAGCAGTACTTC; cdr3_aa: CASSLGLAGDAYEQYF
v_call: TRBV5-1; d_call: NA; clone_size: NA; j_call: TRBJ2-3; cdr3_nt: TGCGCCAGCAGCTTGGTTAGCGGCCCATTAGATACGCAGTATTTT; cdr3_aa: CASSLVSGPLDTQYF